Below, 11 T cell receptor beta chains from the same sample are listed, as sequenced in a study of regulatory T cells in long-lasting Graves disease (dated by TCRdb to the early 2020s). Taken with the paper, the label for time point translates to: newly diagnosed GD, antithyroid drugs for less than 3 months. For both TCR sequencing and RNA sequencing, RNA was extracted from PBMCs using TRIzol. Library preparation used multiplex PCR. Data came from an Illumina HiSeq 4000. iRepertoire HTBI primers and Arm-PCR amplification of CDR3 regions were used to construct TCR beta libraries. Clones were called with MiXCR by TCRdb after fastp trimmed the public reads at Q25, and only in-frame beta chains were retained. CDR3 protein duplicates are merged, each entry listing the most common genes and DNA. Within this sample are 200,000 to 250,000 distinct CDR3 sequences, with approximately 19% of them counted one time only. The ten top clones hold about 10% of the sample.

Another study also made use of these data, one on T cells in Graves' hyperthyroidism and ophthalmopathy.

This specimen was peripheral blood mononuclear cells (PBMCs), taken at new diagnosis, from a patient treated with antithyroid drugs. These receptor sequences come from a young woman with Graves disease. Donor details come from another sample of the same person, matched by shared clones.

There are many counts of this clonotype. The V gene is TRBV27, the J gene TRBJ2-7, with D possibly matching TRBD1 (6 bases). CDR3 length: 15 residues. Germline CDR1 is MNHEY and CDR2 is SMNVEV (reference sequence). Trimming took 0 bases from V and 2 from J, leaving 11 bases between them. For the CDR3, the DNA is TGTGCCAGCAGTTTATCGGGGACAATGACCTACGAGCAGTACTTC. Protein sequence: CASSLSGTMTYEQYF.

At least ten counts were recorded for this clonotype. V and J are TRBV6-1 and TRBJ1-4; TRBD1 might be the D (5 bases). The CDR3 length is 16 residues. V was cut by 8 bases and J by 0 bases, with 16 bases left in between. The germline V gene has CDR1 MNHNS and CDR2 SASEGT. CDR3 in DNA: TGTGCCAGCCATCGACGACAGTCTGCAACTAATGAAAAACTGTTTTTT. It is translated as CASHRRQSATNEKLFF.

This clonotype came up many times. The chain is built from TRBV25-1 and TRBJ2-1; TRBD2 matches at 7 bases. Germline-derived CDR1 and CDR2 are MGHDK and SYGVNS. CDR3 length equals 15 residues. The V gene end was trimmed by 2 bases and the J gene end by 5 bases; junction bases not matched to a gene: 6. CDR3 in amino acids: CASSELKGRDNEQFF. CDR3 nucleotides: TGTGCCAGCAGTGAACTAAAAGGGAGGGACAATGAGCAGTTCTTC.

V usage is TRBV24-1 and J usage is TRBJ2-1; 7 bases align to TRBD1. Germline CDR1 KGHDR, CDR2 SFDVKD. V lost 6 bases to trimming and J lost 3 bases; unmatched junction nucleotides: 7. The CDR3 runs 15 residues. CDR3 sequence reads: CATSMGQKNYNEQFF. CDR3 nucleotides: TGTGCCACCAGTATGGGACAGAAGAACTACAATGAGCAGTTCTTC.

This clonotype was seen repeatedly, ten times or more. The gene calls are TRBV9 and TRBJ1-1, with D perhaps TRBD1 (5 bases). Trimming took off 1 base at V and 4 bases at J, with 11 bases between the two ends. Germline assignment: CDR1 SGDLS and CDR2 YYNGEE. The CDR3 is made up of 14 amino acids. CDR3 loop: CASSVQWGTTEAFF. Here the CDR3 DNA reads TGTGCCAGCAGCGTACAATGGGGGACCACTGAAGCTTTCTTT.

This clonotype was observed many times. V is TRBV28 and J is TRBJ1-2, with unresolved D. The CDR3 runs 14 residues. Germline-derived CDR1 and CDR2 are MDHEN and SYDVKM. V was shortened by 1 base and J by 7 bases, with 13 bases between the two germline ends. The CDR3 DNA reads TGTGCCAGCAGTTTATCCGGCAGGTGGGGTGGCTACACCTTC. Encoded protein: CASSLSGRWGGYTF.

This clonotype has at least ten counts. The chain employs TRBV6-2 or TRBV6-3 and TRBJ2-5; no clear D gene. Per germline, CDR1 MNHEY and CDR2 SVGEGT. Deletions cut 5 bases from V and 2 bases from J, with 12 bases between. The CDR3 has 14 amino acids. In DNA, the CDR3 is TGTGCCAGCAGTCGCGACCAATCTCAAGAGACCCAGTACTTC. This sequence encodes CASSRDQSQETQYF.

This clonotype has a count of ten or more. The rearrangement uses TRBV11-2 and TRBJ1-1; D gene ambiguous. CDR1 and CDR2 from the germline V gene are SGHAT and FQNNGV. The CDR3 loop spans 15 amino acids. Between the trimmed V and J ends, which lost 2 bases and 2 bases, there was a span of 12 bases. The CDR3 DNA reads TGTGCCAGCAGCTTAAGTCAATCGTATAACACTGAAGCTTTCTTT. Its translation is CASSLSQSYNTEAFF.

This clonotype was recorded many times. The chain couples TRBV5-6 to TRBJ1-2; 10 nucleotides line up with TRBD1. V was clipped by 0 bases and J by 3 bases; unmatched bases: 2. The length of the CDR3 is 15 residues. The germline V gene has CDR1 SGHDT and CDR2 YYEEEE. The CDR3 region is CASSLVDRGHYGYTF. As DNA, the CDR3 is TGTGCCAGCAGCTTGGTAGACAGGGGGCACTATGGCTACACCTTC.

About this clonotype: A much larger clone lies one base from this, so it may be a read error. The V and J genes are TRBV12-3 or TRBV12-4 and TRBJ2-5; 8 nucleotides agree with TRBD2. This CDR3 has 14 amino acids. V lost 1 base to trimming and J lost 6 bases; unmatched junction nucleotides: 4. CDR3 in amino acids: CASSLGRGVKTQYF. As DNA, the CDR3 is TGTGCCAGCAGTTTAGGGCGGGGGGTGAAGACCCAGTACTTC.

The rearrangement links TRBV12-5 to TRBJ2-1; unclear D gene. In germline, CDR1 is LGHNT, CDR2 FRNRAP. The CDR3 is 13 residues long. Between the trimmed V and J ends, which lost 1 base and 7 bases, there was a span of 8 bases. The CDR3: CASGLGVRNEQFF. In DNA form, the CDR3 reads TGTGCTAGTGGTTTGGGGGTGCGGAATGAGCAGTTCTTC.